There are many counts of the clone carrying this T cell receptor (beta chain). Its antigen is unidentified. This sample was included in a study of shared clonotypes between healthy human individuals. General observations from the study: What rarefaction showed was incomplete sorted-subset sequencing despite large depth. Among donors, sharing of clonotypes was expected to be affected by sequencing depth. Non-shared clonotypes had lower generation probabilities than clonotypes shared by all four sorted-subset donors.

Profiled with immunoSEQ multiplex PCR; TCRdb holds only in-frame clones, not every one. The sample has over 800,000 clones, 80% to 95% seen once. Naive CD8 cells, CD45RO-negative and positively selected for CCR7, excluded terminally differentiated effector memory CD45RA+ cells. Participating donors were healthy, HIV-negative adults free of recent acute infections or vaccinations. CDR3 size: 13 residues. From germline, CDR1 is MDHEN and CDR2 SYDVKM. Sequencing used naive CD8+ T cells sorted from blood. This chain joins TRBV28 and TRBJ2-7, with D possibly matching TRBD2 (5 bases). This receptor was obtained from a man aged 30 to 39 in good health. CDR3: CASRGGTEYEQYF. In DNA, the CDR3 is TGTGCGAGCCGCGGAGGAACAGAATACGAGCAGTACTTC.